This T cell receptor (beta chain) was sequenced in a study of blood T cell repertoires in COVID-19. There are 11 residues in the CDR3. Per germline, CDR1 LGHDT and CDR2 YNNKEL (reference sequence). Trimming removed 3 bases at V and 7 bases at J, with 3 bases between. This clone occurred many times. The sample has other DNA sequences that encode this CDR3 too. Cohorts were based on clinical histories the participants reported. Symptom resolution, clearance, or two negative PCRs marked donors in Cohort 3 as recovered. Under the authors' procedure: Amplification of reference gene primers was used by the study to estimate nucleated cell counts. This table comes from immunoSEQ multiplex PCR, and its TCRdb copy is limited to in-frame clones, with some not included. V and J calls and clone size are as listed in that table; D and trimming were resolved from the DNA. The sample contains 200,000 to 250,000 clones, over 65% of which appear only once.

The receptor was isolated from a woman in her sixties who had recovered from COVID-19. The sequencing input was PBMCs or T cells enriched from blood (not recorded which). The chain couples TRBV3-1 (or the pseudogene TRBV3-2) to TRBJ2-2; D gene ambiguous. DNA for the CDR3: TGTGCCAGCAGCCAGCGCGGGGAGCTGTTTTTT. This codes for CASSQRGELFF.